Each of the 29 T cell receptor beta chains below was sequenced from the same sample in a study of blood T cell repertoires in COVID-19 (dated by TCRdb to between 2020 and 2021). The library was generated by the immunoSEQ multiplex PCR assay. Here the immuneACCESS table is served through TCRdb, limited to in-frame sequences with V and J called. Missing clones are a known gap in these copies; in checked studies unresolved V genes cover under half, and the rest lacks a known reason. This sample lists 200,000 to 250,000 clones; over 75% were detected once. Approximately 4.3% of the sample is held by the ten biggest clonotypes. The sequenced material came from PBMCs or T cells enriched from blood (not recorded which). These receptor sequences come from a man under 40 with acute COVID-19.

The genes are TRBV18 and TRBJ1-5; the match to TRBD1 covers 9 bases. Germline CDR1 reads KGHSH; CDR2 reads LQKENI. The CDR3 is 15 amino acids. Trimming took 3 bases from V and 6 from J; bases not matched to a gene: 6. CDR3 in DNA: TGTGCCAGCTCACCCGGGACAGGGACGTCTCAGCCCCAGCATTTT. This sequence encodes CASSPGTGTSQPQHF.

V gene TRBV9 combines with J gene TRBJ1-3; 9 bases align to TRBD1. The CDR3 length is 15 residues. Germline V gene lookup returns CDR1 SGDLS and CDR2 YYNGEE. Trimming took 3 bases from V and 8 from J; bases not matched to a gene: 9. The CDR3 loop is CASSATGGRGDTIYF. The CDR3 coding sequence is TGTGCCAGCAGCGCCACAGGGGGCAGGGGTGACACCATATATTTT. The full variable domain, its missing parts supplied by reference TRBV9 and TRBJ1-3, is DSGVTQTPKHLITATGQRVTLRCSPRSGDLSVYWYQQSLDQGLQFLIQYYNGEERAKGNILERFSAQQFPDLHSELNLSSLELGDSALYFCASSATGGRGDTIYFGEGSWLTVV.

The V and J genes are TRBV29-1 and TRBJ1-2; 10 bases map to TRBD1. J lost 6 bases, V lost 7 bases, and 8 bases had no gene match. CDR3 length: 13 amino acids. Germline V gene data show CDR1 as SQVTM and CDR2 as ANQGSEA. DNA of the CDR3: TGCAGCGCTGCGACAGGGGGCTTGGATGGCTACACCTTC. Its protein product is CSAATGGLDGYTF.

J is TRBJ2-7 and V is TRBV15; no clear D. Germline V gene sequence: CDR1 LNHNV, CDR2 YYDKDF (reference sequence). The CDR3 spans 16 residues. Trimming stripped 1 base from V and 1 base from J, with 14 bases between. CDR3: CATSRVQRGSSYEQYF. The CDR3 region has the DNA TGTGCCACCAGCAGAGTCCAGAGAGGCAGTTCCTACGAGCAGTACTTC.

This clone was found a few times. V usage is TRBV19 and J usage is TRBJ2-7; 9 bases are a match to TRBD1. This CDR3 contains 13 residues. V shed 5 bases, J shed 4 bases, and the junction held 3 bases outside the gene matches. CDR1 is LNHDA and CDR2 is SQIVND in the germline V gene (reference sequence). The CDR3 coding sequence is TGTGCCAGTAGTGAACAGGGGGCGTACGAGCAGTACTTC. Its translation: CASSEQGAYEQYF.

CDR3: CASSLSSGESYNEQFF. In DNA form, the CDR3 reads TGTGCCAGCAGTTTATCTAGCGGGGAGTCCTACAATGAGCAGTTCTTC. V gene TRBV27 combines with J gene TRBJ2-1, with 8 bases lining up with TRBD2. Germline values: CDR1 MNHEY, CDR2 SMNVEV (reference sequence). The CDR3 runs to 16 residues. V dropped 0 bases and J dropped 1; count of bases not matched to a gene: 2.

With respect to this clone: Other DNA sequences in this sample translate to the same CDR3. The chain carries TRBV5-1 and TRBJ1-1, with 7 bases identical to TRBD1. Per germline, CDR1 SGHRS and CDR2 YFSETQ. V was pared by 4 bases and J by 3 bases, with 6 bases of the junction left unmatched. This CDR3 has 14 residues. For the CDR3, the DNA is TGCGCCAGCAGCCAGACAGGGCTGGACACTGAAGCTTTCTTT. This encodes CASSQTGLDTEAFF.

The chain combines TRBV6-5 with TRBJ2-5, with 9 bases matching TRBD1. The trim removed 8 bases at V and 4 bases at J, leaving 8 bases unmatched. Germline V gene lookup returns CDR1 MNHEY and CDR2 SVGAGI. The CDR3 runs 14 residues. CDR3 sequence (DNA): TGTGCCAGCTCCCTACTACAGGGGGCAGAGACCCAGTACTTC. It translates to CASSLLQGAETQYF.

This rearrangement joins TRBV27 to TRBJ2-2; possible D gene TRBD2, 7 bases. Germline V CDR1 and CDR2: MNHEY, SMNVEV (reference sequence). The V gene lost 2 bases and the J gene lost 6 bases, with 10 bases spanning the gap. The CDR3 covers 14 residues. The CDR3 reads CASSLGGASGELFF. The DNA of the CDR3 is TGTGCCAGCAGTTTAGGGGGGGCGTCCGGGGAGCTGTTTTTT.

This clone was counted a few times. The rearrangement joins TRBV19 to TRBJ2-7; 10 nucleotides line up with TRBD1. CDR3 length: 13 amino acids. Germline assignment: CDR1 LNHDA and CDR2 SQIVND (reference sequence). V shed 10 bases and J 3 bases; nucleotides not matched to a gene: 6. The CDR3 is CATGTGEIYEQYF. CDR3 DNA: TGTGCCACCGGGACAGGGGAGATCTACGAGCAGTACTTC.

In its sample, this clone was seen once. The V call is TRBV7-6, the J call TRBJ2-3; 9 bases agree with TRBD2. There are 16 residues in the CDR3. V trimming: 6 bases; J trimming: 2 bases; junction bases outside the gene matches: 9. From germline, CDR1 is SGHVS and CDR2 FNYEAQ. The DNA for the CDR3 is TGTGCCAGCAGTCTTATGCTAGCGGGACCCACAGATACGCAGTATTTT. Amino acid sequence: CASSLMLAGPTDTQYF.

CDR3: CATKEGLNSPLHF. In DNA form, the CDR3 reads TGTGCCACCAAGGAGGGCCTAAATTCACCCCTCCACTTT. J is TRBJ1-6 and V is TRBV15; no clear D gene. V lost 7 bases and J 7 bases, leaving 11 bases between the germline ends. This CDR3 spans 13 amino acids. Germline V gene data show CDR1 as LNHNV and CDR2 as YYDKDF (reference sequence).

This clone was seen a single time. V and J are TRBV19 and TRBJ2-3, with D perhaps matching TRBD2 (6 bases). V lost 2 bases, J lost 2 bases, and 11 bases lay in between. Germline V lookup: CDR1 LNHDA, CDR2 SQIVND (reference sequence). The CDR3 has 15 amino acids. CDR3 bases: TGTGCCAGTAGTATACTAGCGTCTCTCACAGATACGCAGTATTTT. Residues: CASSILASLTDTQYF.

The CDR3 sequence is CASSAGQLNTEAFF. CDR3 DNA sequence: TGTGCCAGCAGTGCAGGACAACTGAACACTGAAGCTTTCTTT. The rearrangement links TRBV2 to TRBJ1-1; possibly TRBD1 for D (5 bases). This CDR3 has 14 amino acids. Germline CDR1 reads SNHLY; CDR2 reads FYNNEI. Trimming took 4 bases from V and 0 from J, leaving 9 bases between them.

This clone has more than one count but fewer than ten. The J gene is TRBJ1-2, the V gene TRBV11-1, with D perhaps TRBD1 (6 bases). The CDR3 totals 13 residues. Germline V gene lookup returns CDR1 SGHAT and CDR2 FQDESV (reference sequence). V lost 5 bases and J 8 bases, leaving 15 bases between the germline ends. This CDR3 is CASSPPETGGYTF. For the CDR3, the DNA is TGTGCCAGCAGCCCACCCGAGACAGGAGGCTACACCTTC.

V gene TRBV19 combines with J gene TRBJ1-2; perhaps TRBD1 as D (5 bases). The germline CDR1 and CDR2 sequences are LNHDA and SQIVND (reference sequence). V was pared by 5 bases and J by 7 bases, with 14 bases between. CDR3 length equals 13 residues. CDR3 in amino acids: CASSPQGLGGYTF. The CDR3 DNA reads as TGTGCCAGTAGTCCCCAGGGACTAGGTGGCTACACCTTC.

CDR3 DNA sequence: TGTGCCAGCTCACCACCGCAGGGCGCGTATGAGCAGTTCTTC. Its protein product is CASSPPQGAYEQFF. The chain recombines TRBV18 with TRBJ2-1; TRBD1 might be the D (5 bases). Germline V CDR1 and CDR2: KGHSH, LQKENI. The V end was cut by 0 bases, the J end by 8 bases, with 11 bases between. CDR3 length: 14 residues. Using reference TRBV18 and TRBJ2-1 for the parts outside the CDR3, the full variable domain is NAGVMQNPRHLVRRRGQEARLRCSPMKGHSHVYWYRQLPEEGLKFMVYLQKENIIDESGMPKERFSAEFPKEGPSILRIQQVVRGDSAAYFCASSPPQGAYEQFFGPGTRLTVL.

V usage is TRBV5-4 and J usage is TRBJ2-1; possible D gene TRBD1, 5 bases. Deletions cut 4 bases from V and 1 base from J, with 12 bases between. This CDR3 has 15 residues. Germline V gene lookup returns CDR1 SGHNT and CDR2 YYREEE (reference sequence). The CDR3, as DNA: TGTGCCAGCAGCCAAGGGGATAGATCCTACAATGAGCAGTTCTTC. Translated: CASSQGDRSYNEQFF.

This clone came up once. The chain links TRBV28 to TRBJ2-5; no clear D gene. CDR1 is MDHEN and CDR2 is SYDVKM in the germline V gene. The CDR3 loop spans 11 amino acids. V shed 10 bases and J shed 7 bases, with 13 bases lying between them. The CDR3 DNA follows: TGTGCCATCACAGACCTGGGGACCCAGTACTTC. It translates to CAITDLGTQYF.

The V and J genes are TRBV9 and TRBJ2-7; D unresolved. With 0 bases removed from V and 2 bases from J, the gap between germline ends came to 12 bases. The CDR3 consists of 15 residues. The V gene's germline CDR1 is SGDLS and CDR2 YYNGEE. DNA for the CDR3: TGTGCCAGCAGCGTAGGGTTAGAAATCCCCTACGAGCAGTACTTC. This encodes CASSVGLEIPYEQYF.

The V gene is TRBV6-5, the J gene TRBJ2-5; 8 positions match TRBD1. V dropped 5 bases and J dropped 4; count of bases not matched to a gene: 9. The CDR3 is 15 residues long. In germline, CDR1 is MNHEY, CDR2 SVGAGI. CDR3 residues: CASSIRGQGRETQYF. The CDR3 coding sequence is TGTGCCAGCAGTATCAGGGGGCAGGGTCGAGAGACCCAGTACTTC.

Only a few counts were recorded for this clone. The chain combines TRBV2 with TRBJ2-3; 7 bases agree with TRBD2. This CDR3 is 13 amino acids long. CDR1 and CDR2 from the germline V gene are SNHLY and FYNNEI. J gave up 4 bases and V 6 bases, and 4 bases lay outside the gene matches. The CDR3 reads CASRGRGPDTQYF. The CDR3 DNA follows: TGTGCCAGCAGGGGGAGGGGACCAGATACGCAGTATTTT.

The chain employs TRBV13 and TRBJ2-7, with 8 bases aligning to TRBD1. Unmatched junction bases numbered 3, after V lost 0 bases and J lost 5 bases. The CDR3 runs to 14 residues. The germline V gene encodes CDR1 PRHDT and CDR2 FYEKMQ (reference sequence). The CDR3 sequence is CASSLGLDRDEQYF. The CDR3 nucleotides read TGTGCCAGCAGCTTAGGCCTGGACAGGGACGAGCAGTACTTC.

The chain employs TRBV19 and TRBJ2-1; 9 bases match TRBD2. The germline V gene has CDR1 LNHDA and CDR2 SQIVND (reference sequence). The CDR3 consists of 14 residues. Trimming took 10 bases from V and 1 from J; bases not matched to a gene: 5. CDR3 bases: TGTGCCACAAAAGCGGGGGGATCCTACAATGAGCAGTTCTTC. It yields the protein CATKAGGSYNEQFF. Drawing the rest from reference TRBV19 and TRBJ2-1, the complete variable domain is DGGITQSPKYLFRKEGQNVTLSCEQNLNHDAMYWYRQDPGQGLRLIYYSQIVNDFQKGDIAEGYSVSREKKESFPLTVTSAQKNPTAFYLCATKAGGSYNEQFFGPGTRLTVL.

V is TRBV14 and J is TRBJ2-2, with 7 bases fitting TRBD1. Germline V gene sequence: CDR1 SGHDN, CDR2 FVKESK. Trimming removed 2 bases from V and 3 bases from J; junction bases left unmatched: 0. This CDR3 is built from 14 residues. CDR3 in DNA: TGTGCCAGCAGCCAACAGGGGGACACCGGGGAGCTGTTTTTT. This gives the protein CASSQQGDTGELFF. Full variable domain (missing parts from reference TRBV14 and TRBJ2-2): EAGVTQFPSHSVIEKGQTVTLRCDPISGHDNLYWYRRVMGKEIKFLLHFVKESKQDESGMPNNRFLAERTGGTYSTLKVQPAELEDSGVYFCASSQQGDTGELFFGEGSRLTVL.

The chain recombines TRBV7-2 with TRBJ1-2; D uncertain. Between the trimmed V and J ends, which lost 2 bases and 6 bases, there was a span of 10 bases. Germline V gene lookup returns CDR1 SGHTA and CDR2 FQGNSA. The CDR3 runs to 13 residues. CDR3 protein: CASSLRSGDGYTF. CDR3 bases: TGTGCCAGCAGCTTACGGTCCGGGGATGGCTACACCTTC.

The chain uses TRBV15 and TRBJ2-5; D is perhaps TRBD1 (6 bases). The germline V and J ends were trimmed by 1 base and 4 bases, with 16 bases remaining between them. Germline V gene lookup returns CDR1 LNHNV and CDR2 YYDKDF (reference sequence). The CDR3 runs 16 residues. The CDR3 nucleotides read TGTGCCACCAGCAGAGGCACAGGGTCCAACCCAGAGACCCAGTACTTC. Protein sequence: CATSRGTGSNPETQYF.

V is TRBV27 and J is TRBJ1-2; 8 bases line up with TRBD1. The length of the CDR3 is 15 residues. V was pared by 5 bases and J by 3 bases, with 8 bases of the junction left unmatched. Germline CDR1 reads MNHEY; CDR2 reads SMNVEV (reference sequence). The CDR3 sequence is CASSAEGQGDYGYTF. The CDR3 DNA reads as TGTGCCAGCAGTGCAGAAGGACAGGGTGACTATGGCTACACCTTC.

J is TRBJ2-7 and V is TRBV20-1; D might be TRBD1 (6 bases). Trimming shortened V by 4 bases and J by 6 bases, and 10 bases separated the two germline ends. Per the germline V gene, CDR1 is DFQATT and CDR2 is SNEGSKA (reference sequence). This CDR3 spans 11 amino acids. The CDR3 DNA follows: TGCAGTGCTACGGTAGGGGGCGAGCAGTACTTC. The encoded protein is CSATVGGEQYF.